A single sample gave rise to the 22 T cell receptor beta chains below, sequenced in a study of blood T cells in healthy people across ages. Sample-barcoded 5' priming and a J-beta primer mix drove a second PCR of roughly 6 to 12 cycles. TCRdb re-called the 5' RACE reads through MiXCR, storing one row per CDR3 protein. Among some 640,000 distinct CDR3 sequences listed, around 31% were seen once. The sequenced sample consisted of blood. Source of these receptors: a woman aged 80 or older in good health.

This clonotype has just a few counts. The CDR3 DNA follows: TGTGCCAGCAGCCTAGGCGGACAGGGGAGCTCCTATAATTCACCCCTCCACTTT. Translation gives CASSLGGQGSSYNSPLHF. The chain has TRBV11-1 and TRBJ1-6, with 9 nucleotides matching TRBD1. The CDR3 loop spans 18 amino acids. Germline lookup yields CDR1 SGHAT and CDR2 FQDESV (reference sequence). With V trimmed by 5 bases and J by 0 bases, 8 bases remained unmatched.

CDR3 in DNA: TGCAGTGCTAGCCGGGCCCCGGGAGGAAACACCATATATTTT. Translating gives CSASRAPGGNTIYF. This sequence joins TRBV20-1 and TRBJ1-3, with no clear D. From germline, CDR1 is DFQATT and CDR2 SNEGSKA (reference sequence). V lost 3 bases and J lost 4, with 13 bases in between. This CDR3 comprises 14 residues.

Only a few counts were recorded for this clonotype. The rearrangement joins TRBV28 to TRBJ2-1; 10 bases map to TRBD2. CDR1 is MDHEN and CDR2 is SYDVKM in the germline V gene. The ends lost 7 bases at V and 13 bases at J; junction bases unmatched: 13. This CDR3 contains 14 residues. CDR3 in amino acids: CASNPGLAGVQQFF. In DNA, the CDR3 is TGTGCCAGCAACCCTGGCCTAGCGGGGGTGCAACAGTTCTTC.

Ten or more counts support this clonotype. This chain links TRBV15 with TRBJ2-7, with D possibly TRBD2 on 7 matching bases. The length of the CDR3 is 16 residues. V was shortened by 1 base and J by 2 bases, with 15 bases between the two germline ends. From germline, CDR1 is LNHNV and CDR2 YYDKDF (reference sequence). CDR3: CATSRGGGGSTYEQYF. As DNA, the CDR3 is TGTGCCACCAGCAGAGGAGGCGGGGGCTCCACCTACGAGCAGTACTTC.

This clonotype was seen many times. The CDR3 loop is CSAKQGGQETQYF. The CDR3 DNA sequence: TGCAGTGCCAAGCAGGGGGGCCAAGAGACCCAGTACTTC. This sequence joins TRBV20-1 and TRBJ2-5, with a tentative D call TRBD1 (7 bases). CDR3 length: 13 amino acids. Germline CDR1 reads DFQATT; CDR2 reads SNEGSKA (reference sequence). The V end was cut by 6 bases, the J end by 1 base, with 12 bases between.

This clonotype was seen a handful of times. The V and J genes are TRBV20-1 and TRBJ2-1; D is uncertain. Germline values: CDR1 DFQATT, CDR2 SNEGSKA (reference sequence). Trimming stripped 3 bases from V and 0 bases from J, with 6 bases between. This CDR3 region has 13 residues. The CDR3 region has the DNA TGCAGTGCTAGGGGCAACTCCTACAATGAGCAGTTCTTC. Protein product: CSARGNSYNEQFF.

The rearrangement joins TRBV14 to TRBJ2-1; possibly TRBD2 for D (6 bases). Germline V gene data show CDR1 as SGHDN and CDR2 as FVKESK. There are 14 residues in the CDR3. V lost 0 bases, J lost 10 bases, and 13 bases lay in between. CDR3 sequence (DNA): TGTGCCAGCAGCCAAGAGCGGGGCTTCTACGAGCAGTTCTTC. Residues: CASSQERGFYEQFF.

For this clonotype: A much larger clone sits a single nucleotide away, making a read error possible. V is TRBV11-1 and J is TRBJ2-1; 10 bases line up with TRBD2. This CDR3 is built from 16 residues. Per the germline V gene, CDR1 is SGHAT and CDR2 is FQDESV (reference sequence). J was trimmed by 13 bases and V by 5 bases; bases with no gene match: 17. The CDR3 coding sequence is TGTGCCAGCAGCGACCACCTAGCGGGGGTGAGAGAGACCCAGTTCTTC. It translates to CASSDHLAGVRETQFF.

The rearrangement links TRBV2 to TRBJ2-5; D assignment may be TRBD1 or TRBD2 (5 bases each). V shed 4 bases and J shed 1 base, with 7 bases lying between them. The CDR3 loop spans 13 amino acids. CDR1 is SNHLY and CDR2 is FYNNEI in the germline V gene. The CDR3 region is CASSGDGQETQYF. CDR3 in DNA: TGTGCCAGCAGTGGGGACGGCCAAGAGACCCAGTACTTC.

The chain employs TRBV7-9 and TRBJ2-2, with TRBD1 matching 7 bases. The CDR3 consists of 14 residues. Germline CDR1 reads SEHNR; CDR2 reads FQNEAQ (reference sequence). Trimming took 5 bases from V and 7 from J; bases not matched to a gene: 7. The CDR3 sequence: CASSTNRGGGELFF. CDR3 nucleotides: TGTGCCAGCAGCACCAACAGGGGCGGCGGGGAGCTGTTTTTT.

This clonotype was seen many times. V and J are TRBV12-3 or TRBV12-4 and TRBJ2-5; tentatively, D is TRBD2 (6 bases). The CDR3 totals 16 residues. The germline V and J ends were trimmed by 7 bases and 4 bases, with 22 bases remaining between them. This CDR3 is CASKFLGRGPGETQYF. CDR3 nucleotides: TGTGCCAGCAAATTCCTGGGGCGGGGACCGGGAGAGACCCAGTACTTC.

Turning to this clonotype: This sequence may be a read error, since a much larger clone differs from it by one base. The J gene is TRBJ2-4, the V gene TRBV4-3, with D possibly being TRBD2 (5 bases). The DNA end lines up better with TRBJ2-7; the J call may be wrong. The CDR3 runs 15 residues. Looked up from germline, CDR1 is LGHNA and CDR2 is YSLEER. This CDR3 is CASSRSGENSHEQYF. As DNA, the CDR3 is TGCGCCAGCAGCCGGAGTGGGGAGAACTCCCACGAGCAGTACTTC.

Concerning this clonotype: At one boundary the junction diverges from the germline segment, which might be a read error. The V call is TRBV7-3, the J call TRBJ1-1; no reliable D call. Germline CDR1 and CDR2: SGHTA and FQGTGA. The CDR3 is made up of 15 amino acids. DNA of the CDR3: TGTTCCAGCAGCTTAACTCCAGGTGATAACACTGAAGCTTTCTTT. It is translated as CSSSLTPGDNTEAFF.

This clonotype has only a few counts. A junction end diverges from the germline sequence, so it may reflect a read error. In DNA, the CDR3 is TGCAGTGCTAGAGATCATCGGGGGAATCAGTCCCAGCATTTT. This translates into CSARDHRGNQSQHF. V usage is TRBV20-1 and J usage is TRBJ1-5, with D perhaps TRBD1 (5 bases). Germline values: CDR1 DFQATT, CDR2 SNEGSKA (reference sequence). The length of the CDR3 is 14 residues.

This clonotype was seen repeatedly, ten times or more. V gene TRBV20-1 combines with J gene TRBJ2-4, with 7 nucleotides matching TRBD1. Germline V gene lookup returns CDR1 DFQATT and CDR2 SNEGSKA (reference sequence). V was pared by 3 bases and J by 8 bases, with 7 bases of the junction left unmatched. This CDR3 spans 13 amino acids. The CDR3 sequence: CSASDRDGYIQYF. The CDR3 DNA follows: TGCAGTGCTAGTGACAGGGACGGATACATTCAGTACTTC.

The gene calls are TRBV29-1 and TRBJ2-1; a weak D match, TRBD1 (6 bases). CDR1 and CDR2 (germline): SQVTM, ANQGSEA. Trimming took off 1 base at V and 4 bases at J, with 17 bases between the two ends. CDR3 length: 16 amino acids. CDR3 sequence reads: CSVEGQGWAKYNEQFF. Written as DNA, the CDR3 is TGCAGCGTTGAAGGGCAGGGGTGGGCGAAGTACAATGAGCAGTTCTTC.

The V gene is TRBV6-5, the J gene TRBJ2-3; D is perhaps TRBD1 or TRBD2 (6 bases each). Trimming stripped 1 base from V and 1 base from J, with 15 bases between. Germline CDR1 and CDR2: MNHEY and SVGAGI. The CDR3 loop spans 17 amino acids. The CDR3 nucleotides read TGTGCCAGCAGTTACTGGGGGGCAGGGGATCGCACAGATACGCAGTATTTT. It specifies CASSYWGAGDRTDTQYF.

This clonotype was seen more than once but under ten times. This sequence may be a read error, since a much larger clone differs from it by one base. The genes are TRBV4-2 and TRBJ2-1, with 7 bases lining up with TRBD2. The J call may be in error: the DNA end matches TRBJ2-7 better. The length of the CDR3 is 15 residues. Germline loops: CDR1 LGHNA, CDR2 YNFKEQ. The CDR3 DNA is TGTGCCAGCAGCCAGACGGCTAGCGGCTACAATGAGCAGTACTTC. Translation gives CASSQTASGYNEQYF.

This clonotype has a count of ten or more. CDR3 bases: TGTGCCAGCAGCCAAGATCTAGGCGGGGGGAACACAGATACGCAGTATTTT. Protein: CASSQDLGGGNTDTQYF. This chain connects TRBV4-2 to TRBJ2-3; TRBD2 agrees at 8 bases. Germline V gene sequence: CDR1 LGHNA, CDR2 YNFKEQ. J lost 2 bases, V lost 0 bases, and 7 bases had no gene match. CDR3 length: 17 amino acids.

V usage is TRBV13 and J usage is TRBJ2-4; D may correspond to TRBD1 or TRBD2 (5 bases each). The J call is in doubt because the DNA end fits TRBJ2-7 better. The CDR3 is 15 amino acids. Germline V gene lookup returns CDR1 PRHDT and CDR2 FYEKMQ (reference sequence). The CDR3 region is CASSLARVGNYEQYF. CDR3 nucleotides: TGTGCCAGCAGCTTAGCCAGGGTCGGGAACTACGAGCAGTACTTC.

This clonotype was detected only a few times. CDR3 nucleotides: TGTGCCAGCAGTCGTGCTCGGGGCTTGGGGTCCTATAATTCACCCCTCCACTTT. It encodes CASSRARGLGSYNSPLHF. This rearrangement joins TRBV12-3 or TRBV12-4 to TRBJ1-6; D might be TRBD1 (5 bases). V was pared by 5 bases and J by 1 base, with 18 bases between. This CDR3 spans 18 amino acids.

This chain links TRBV15 with TRBJ1-4; D is undetermined. Germline CDR1 LNHNV, CDR2 YYDKDF (reference sequence). The CDR3 runs 15 residues. With 0 bases removed from V and 8 bases from J, the gap between germline ends came to 13 bases. CDR3 residues: CATSRDQGFGEKLFF. CDR3 sequence (DNA): TGTGCCACCAGCAGAGACCAAGGCTTTGGGGAAAAACTGTTTTTT.